The clone carrying this T cell receptor (beta chain) came up a few times. Its target is not known. Unique molecular identifiers were present on the cDNA, which also gained a universal primer site by template switching. MiXCR was run by TCRdb on the 5' RACE reads, yielding one entry per CDR3 protein. The sample yields just under 550,000 distinct CDR3 sequences, around 15% seen once. This entry is derived from a study of identical twins. Study findings and constraints: Partial confounding of zero-insertion analyses by invariant MAIT and iNKT cells was possible. Monozygotic twins shared more out-of-frame TCR alpha than recombination models predicted.

Germline V gives CDR1 MDHEN, CDR2 SYDVKM. Trimming cost V 0 bases and J 2 bases, with 5 bases left between them. CDR3 size: 14 residues. The sample was also reused in another study, on yellow fever vaccine responses in identical twins. That work states: It has been reported that, in twins, the vaccine T cell response seemed partly convergent and partly personalized.

The chain couples TRBV28 to TRBJ2-1; D perhaps matches TRBD2 (5 bases). The receptor was derived from a young woman in good health. The specimen was CD4+ T cells sorted from blood. The DNA for the CDR3 is TGTGCCAGCAGTTTATGGACTACCTACAATGAGCAGTTCTTC. It is translated as CASSLWTTYNEQFF.